In its sample, the clone carrying this T cell receptor beta chain was seen once. This entry belongs to a study of control samples from healthy donors and cancer patients. The V gene's germline CDR1 is SGHTA and CDR2 FQGNSA. The CDR3 is made up of 13 amino acids. Trimming removed 2 bases from V and 10 bases from J, with 9 bases in between. The assay was immunoSEQ multiplex PCR, and TCRdb's table has in-frame clones only and misses some. The table records over 150,000 clones, about 94% of them present only once. What was sequenced was PBMCs. This chain links TRBV7-2 with TRBJ1-6; D ambiguous. The clonotype comes from a man between 60 and 75 years old with colorectal cancer. This CDR3 is CASSLSVLSPLHF. The CDR3 region has the DNA TGTGCCAGCAGCTTATCGGTATTGTCACCCCTCCACTTT.